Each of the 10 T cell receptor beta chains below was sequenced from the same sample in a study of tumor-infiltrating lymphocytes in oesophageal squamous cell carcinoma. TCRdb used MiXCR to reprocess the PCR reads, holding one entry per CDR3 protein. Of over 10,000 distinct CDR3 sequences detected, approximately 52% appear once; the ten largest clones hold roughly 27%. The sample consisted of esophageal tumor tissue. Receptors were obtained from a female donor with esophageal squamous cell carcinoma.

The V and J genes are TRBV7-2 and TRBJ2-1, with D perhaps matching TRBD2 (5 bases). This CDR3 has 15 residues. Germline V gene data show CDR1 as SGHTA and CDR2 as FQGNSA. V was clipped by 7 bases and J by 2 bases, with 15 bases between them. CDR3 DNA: TGTGCCAGCACCTCCACCGGGAACACCTACAATGAGCAGTTCTTC. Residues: CASTSTGNTYNEQFF.

In DNA, the CDR3 is TGTGCCAGTAGTATGGCTAGTGGCTACGAGCAGTACTTC. Translation gives CASSMASGYEQYF. The chain links TRBV19 to TRBJ2-7; D gene ambiguous. Trimming took 3 bases from V and 3 from J, leaving 9 bases between them. Germline V gene data show CDR1 as LNHDA and CDR2 as SQIVND (reference sequence). This CDR3 spans 13 amino acids.

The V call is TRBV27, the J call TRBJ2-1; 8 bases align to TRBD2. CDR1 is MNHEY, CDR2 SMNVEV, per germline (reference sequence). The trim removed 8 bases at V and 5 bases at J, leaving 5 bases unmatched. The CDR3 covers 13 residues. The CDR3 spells CASAGGANNEQFF. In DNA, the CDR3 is TGTGCCAGCGCGGGGGGAGCAAACAATGAGCAGTTCTTC.

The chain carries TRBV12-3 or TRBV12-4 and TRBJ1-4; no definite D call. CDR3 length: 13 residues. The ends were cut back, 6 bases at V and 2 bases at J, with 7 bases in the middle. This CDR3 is CASSRGTNEKLFF. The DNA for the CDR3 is TGTGCCAGCAGCCGAGGGACTAATGAAAAACTGTTTTTT.

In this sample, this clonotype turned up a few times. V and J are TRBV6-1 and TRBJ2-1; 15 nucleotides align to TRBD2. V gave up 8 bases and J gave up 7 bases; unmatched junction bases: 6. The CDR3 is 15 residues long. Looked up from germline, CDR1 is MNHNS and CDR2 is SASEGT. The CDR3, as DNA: TGTGCCAGCCACATCGGGACTAGCGGGGGGAATGAGCAGTTCTTC. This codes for CASHIGTSGGNEQFF.

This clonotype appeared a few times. In DNA, the CDR3 is TGTGCCAGCAGCTTCCCAGGCGGAGCCTACGAGCAGTACTTC. Amino acid sequence: CASSFPGGAYEQYF. V and J are TRBV7-2 and TRBJ2-1, with unresolved D. Matching the DNA end better, TRBJ2-7 makes the J call doubtful. The CDR3 totals 14 residues. Germline values: CDR1 SGHTA, CDR2 FQGNSA.

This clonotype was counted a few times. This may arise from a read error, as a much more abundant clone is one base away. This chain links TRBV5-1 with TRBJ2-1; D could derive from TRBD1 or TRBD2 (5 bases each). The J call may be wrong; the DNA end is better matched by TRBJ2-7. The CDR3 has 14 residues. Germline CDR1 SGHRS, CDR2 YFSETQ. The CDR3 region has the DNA TGCGCCAGCAGCTTGGGAGGGGTGGGGAATGAGCAGTACTTC. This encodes CASSLGGVGNEQYF.

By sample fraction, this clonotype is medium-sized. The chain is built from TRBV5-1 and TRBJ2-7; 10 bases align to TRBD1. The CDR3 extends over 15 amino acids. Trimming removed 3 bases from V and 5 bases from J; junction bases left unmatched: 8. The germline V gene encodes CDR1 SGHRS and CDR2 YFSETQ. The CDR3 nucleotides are TGCGCCAGCAGCTATGACAGGGGGCTCGTCGACGAGCAGTACTTC. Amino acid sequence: CASSYDRGLVDEQYF.

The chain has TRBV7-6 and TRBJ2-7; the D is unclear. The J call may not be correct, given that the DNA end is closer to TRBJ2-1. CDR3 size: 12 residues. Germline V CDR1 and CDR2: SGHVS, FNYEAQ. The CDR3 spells CASSLVGPEQFF. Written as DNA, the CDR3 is TGTGCCAGCAGCTTAGTAGGGCCAGAGCAGTTCTTC.

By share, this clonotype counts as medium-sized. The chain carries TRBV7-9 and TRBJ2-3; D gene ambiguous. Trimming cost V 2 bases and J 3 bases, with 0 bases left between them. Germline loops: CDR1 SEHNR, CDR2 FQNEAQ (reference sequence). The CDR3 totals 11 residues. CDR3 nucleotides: TGTGCCAGCAGCTTAACAGATACGCAGTATTTT. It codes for CASSLTDTQYF.